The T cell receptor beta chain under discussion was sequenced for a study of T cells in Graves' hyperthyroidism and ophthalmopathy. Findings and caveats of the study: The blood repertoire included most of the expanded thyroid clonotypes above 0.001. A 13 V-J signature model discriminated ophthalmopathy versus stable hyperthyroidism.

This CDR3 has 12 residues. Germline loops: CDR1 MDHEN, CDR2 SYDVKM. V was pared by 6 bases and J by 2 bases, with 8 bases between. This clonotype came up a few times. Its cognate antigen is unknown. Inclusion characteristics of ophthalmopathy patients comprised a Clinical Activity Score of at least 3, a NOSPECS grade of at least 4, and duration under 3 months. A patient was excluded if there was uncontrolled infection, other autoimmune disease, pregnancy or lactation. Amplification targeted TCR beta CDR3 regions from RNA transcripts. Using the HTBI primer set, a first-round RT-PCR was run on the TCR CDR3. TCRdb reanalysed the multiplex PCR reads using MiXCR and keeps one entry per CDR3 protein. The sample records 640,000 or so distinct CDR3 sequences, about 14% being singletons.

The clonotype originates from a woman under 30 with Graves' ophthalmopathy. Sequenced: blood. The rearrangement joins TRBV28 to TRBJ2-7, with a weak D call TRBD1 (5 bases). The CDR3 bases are TGTGCCAGCAGGGCAGGGCCCTACGAGCAGTACTTC. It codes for CASRAGPYEQYF.